The clone carrying this TCR beta chain was seen many times. As yet, its antigen is unknown. This CDR3 contains 16 residues. CDR1 is SEHNR and CDR2 is FQNEAQ in the germline V gene (reference sequence). With V trimmed by 6 bases and J by 1 base, 9 bases remained unmatched. These data belong to a study of T cells in Graves' hyperthyroidism and ophthalmopathy. The study's findings and limits: The model's output predicted ophthalmopathy at a median of roughly 6.9 months prior to onset.

The CDR3 regions of TCR beta were amplified from RNA transcripts. The HTBI primer set served for first-round RT-PCR of the TCR CDR3. TCRdb fed the multiplex PCR reads into MiXCR, producing one record per CDR3 protein. Of more than 150,000 distinct CDR3 sequences detected, about 18% appear once; the ten largest clones hold roughly 30%. Stable Graves' hyperthyroidism denoted no ophthalmopathy progression over 18 months. This rearrangement joins TRBV7-9 to TRBJ2-3; 8 bases match TRBD2. This sequence originates from a woman aged 45-65 years with Graves' hyperthyroidism. The specimen sequenced was blood. Here the CDR3 DNA reads TGTGCCAGCAGGGGAAGCGGGAGCTGGGGCACAGATACGCAGTATTTT. Translating gives CASRGSGSWGTDTQYF.